The clone carrying this TCR beta chain showed up just once. This sample was included in a study of Ad26.COV2.S vaccination and SARS-CoV-2 variants. As for treatment: roughly 20 received Ad26.COV2.S at low or high dose, single or two shots; several received placebo; per-sample allocation not given. Day 63 after the first injection of vaccine or placebo was the sampling time. The data were produced by immunoSEQ multiplex PCR, yet TCRdb's version contains in-frame clones alone and is incomplete. Of roughly 700,000 clones listed, more than 80% are singletons. The ends lost 3 bases at V and 7 bases at J; junction bases unmatched: 5. The CDR3 has 14 amino acids. CDR1 is LGHDT, CDR2 YNNKEL, per germline (reference sequence).

This chain connects TRBV3-1 (or the pseudogene TRBV3-2) to TRBJ2-4; 8 bases are a match to TRBD1. This clonotype was obtained from a person aged 18-60 years who received the Ad26.COV2.S COVID-19 vaccine or a placebo. The source was peripheral blood, collected in a trial of Ad26.COV2.S vaccine versus placebo. CDR3: CASSHQGALNIQYF. The CDR3 region has the DNA TGTGCCAGCAGCCACCAGGGGGCGCTGAACATTCAGTACTTC.